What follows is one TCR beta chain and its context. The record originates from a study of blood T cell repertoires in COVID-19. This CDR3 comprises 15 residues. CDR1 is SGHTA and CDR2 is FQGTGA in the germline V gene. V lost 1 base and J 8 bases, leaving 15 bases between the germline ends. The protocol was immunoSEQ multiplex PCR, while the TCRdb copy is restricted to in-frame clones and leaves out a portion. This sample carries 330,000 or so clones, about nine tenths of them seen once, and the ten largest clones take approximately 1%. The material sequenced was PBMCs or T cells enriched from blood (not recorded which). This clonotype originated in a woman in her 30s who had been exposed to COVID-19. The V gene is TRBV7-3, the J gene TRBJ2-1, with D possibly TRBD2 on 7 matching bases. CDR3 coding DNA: TGTGCCAGCAGCTTAAGGGGGCCGGCGGGGGATGAGCAGTTCTTC. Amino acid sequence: CASSLRGPAGDEQFF.